This TCR beta chain was sequenced for a study of T cells in Graves' hyperthyroidism and ophthalmopathy. This clonotype was counted a few times. From RNA transcripts, TCR beta CDR3 regions were amplified. First-round RT-PCR targeting the TCR CDR3 was performed with the HTBI primer set. TCRdb independently ran MiXCR on the multiplex PCR reads; one entry per CDR3 protein. The sample lists approximately 600,000 distinct CDR3 sequences, around 21% occurring once. This CDR3 is 15 amino acids long. Between the trimmed V and J ends, which lost 4 bases and 7 bases, there was a span of 17 bases. Looked up from germline, CDR1 is SEHNR and CDR2 is FQNEAQ (reference sequence).

The J gene is TRBJ2-4, the V gene TRBV7-9; possible D gene TRBD2, 5 bases. The source material was blood. The origin of this receptor is a man between 25 and 39 years old with Graves' ophthalmopathy. The CDR3 sequence: CASSYSSLEGNIQYF. The CDR3 nucleotides are TGTGCCAGCAGCTATTCTAGCCTCGAAGGGAACATTCAGTACTTC.